This T cell receptor beta chain appears in the sequencing data of a study of T cell changes during pregnancy in multiple sclerosis. The length of the CDR3 is 15 residues. Germline loops: CDR1 GTSNPN, CDR2 SVGIG (reference sequence). Unmatched junction bases numbered 5, after V lost 5 bases and J lost 0 bases. This table comes from immunoSEQ multiplex PCR, and its TCRdb copy is limited to in-frame clones, with some not included. The sample lists roughly 38,000 clones; about 92% were seen once. This chain connects TRBV30 to TRBJ2-1, with TRBD2 identical over 9 bases. The clonotype was recovered from a female donor with multiple sclerosis, enrolled in a pregnancy study. The input for sequencing was CD8+ T cells from peripheral blood mononuclear cells, taken in the first trimester of pregnancy. This chain's CDR3 is CAWQAGGSSYNEQFF. The CDR3 DNA reads as TGTGCCTGGCAAGCGGGAGGTAGCTCCTACAATGAGCAGTTCTTC. The full variable domain, in which reference TRBV30 and TRBJ2-1 provide the parts outside the CDR3, is SQTIHQWPATLVQPVGSPLSLECTVEGTSNPNLYWYRQAAGRGLQLLFYSVGIGQISSEVPQNLSASRPQDRQFILSSKKLLLSDSGFYLCAWQAGGSSYNEQFFGPGTRLTVL.